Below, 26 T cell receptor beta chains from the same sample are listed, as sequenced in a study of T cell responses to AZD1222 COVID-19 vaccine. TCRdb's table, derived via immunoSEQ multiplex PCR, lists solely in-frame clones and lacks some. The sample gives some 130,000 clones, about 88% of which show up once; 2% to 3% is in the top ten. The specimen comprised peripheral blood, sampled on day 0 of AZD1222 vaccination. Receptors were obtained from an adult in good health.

The CDR3 DNA reads as TGCGCCAGCAGCCCTGAGGGTCGGGGACGGAACACCGGGGAGCTGTTTTTT. It encodes CASSPEGRGRNTGELFF. The chain couples TRBV5-1 to TRBJ2-2, with D possibly called TRBD1 or TRBD2 (5 bases each). The germline V gene encodes CDR1 SGHRS and CDR2 YFSETQ. The ends were cut back, 4 bases at V and 1 base at J, with 17 bases in the middle. This CDR3 spans 17 amino acids.

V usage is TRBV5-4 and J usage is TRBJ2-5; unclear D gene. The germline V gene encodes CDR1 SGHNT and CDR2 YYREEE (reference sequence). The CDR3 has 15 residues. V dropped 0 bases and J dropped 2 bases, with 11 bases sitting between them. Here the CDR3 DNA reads TGTGCCAGCAGCTTGGCTCCCGGTCCACAAGAGACCCAGTACTTC. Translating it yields CASSLAPGPQETQYF.

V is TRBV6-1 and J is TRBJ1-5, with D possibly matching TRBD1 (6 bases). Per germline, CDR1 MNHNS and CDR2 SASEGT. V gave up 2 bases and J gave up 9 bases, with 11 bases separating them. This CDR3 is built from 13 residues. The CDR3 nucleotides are TGTGCCAGCAGTGAAAACGGCAGGGGGCCCCAGCATTTT. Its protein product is CASSENGRGPQHF.

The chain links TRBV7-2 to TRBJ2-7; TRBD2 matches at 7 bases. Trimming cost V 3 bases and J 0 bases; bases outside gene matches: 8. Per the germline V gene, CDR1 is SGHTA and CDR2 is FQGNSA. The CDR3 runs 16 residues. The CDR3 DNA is TGTGCCAGCAGCTTGGGGGGGAGTCCGAGCTCCTACGAGCAGTACTTC. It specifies CASSLGGSPSSYEQYF.

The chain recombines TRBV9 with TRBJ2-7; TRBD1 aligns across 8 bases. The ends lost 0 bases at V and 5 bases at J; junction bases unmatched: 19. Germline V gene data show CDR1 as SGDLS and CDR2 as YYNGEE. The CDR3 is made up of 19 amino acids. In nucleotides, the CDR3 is TGTGCCAGCAGCGTAGACCCAGGGGGCGACAGTGGACTTCTCAACGAGCAGTACTTC. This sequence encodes CASSVDPGGDSGLLNEQYF.

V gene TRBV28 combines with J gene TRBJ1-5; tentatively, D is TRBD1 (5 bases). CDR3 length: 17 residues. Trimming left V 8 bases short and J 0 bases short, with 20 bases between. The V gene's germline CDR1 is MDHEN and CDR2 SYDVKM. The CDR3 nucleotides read TGTGCCAGCGAGGACCTAACTGGGGCCCATAGCAATCAGCCCCAGCATTTT. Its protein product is CASEDLTGAHSNQPQHF.

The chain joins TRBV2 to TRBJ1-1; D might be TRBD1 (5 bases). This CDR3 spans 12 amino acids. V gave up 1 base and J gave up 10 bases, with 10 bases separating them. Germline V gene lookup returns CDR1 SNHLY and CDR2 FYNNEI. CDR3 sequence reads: CASSEEGLVAFF. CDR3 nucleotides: TGTGCCAGCAGTGAAGAGGGGCTTGTAGCTTTCTTT.

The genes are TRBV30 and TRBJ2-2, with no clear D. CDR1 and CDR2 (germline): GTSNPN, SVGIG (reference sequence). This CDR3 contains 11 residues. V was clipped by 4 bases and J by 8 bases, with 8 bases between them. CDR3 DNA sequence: TGTGCCTGGACCAAAGCGGGGGAGCTGTTTTTT. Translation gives CAWTKAGELFF.

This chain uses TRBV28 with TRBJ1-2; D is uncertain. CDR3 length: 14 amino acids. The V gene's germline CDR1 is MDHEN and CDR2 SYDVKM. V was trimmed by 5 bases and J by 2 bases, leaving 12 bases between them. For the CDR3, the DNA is TGTGCCAGCAGTCCGGGCCAGGACAACTATGGCTACACCTTC. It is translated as CASSPGQDNYGYTF.

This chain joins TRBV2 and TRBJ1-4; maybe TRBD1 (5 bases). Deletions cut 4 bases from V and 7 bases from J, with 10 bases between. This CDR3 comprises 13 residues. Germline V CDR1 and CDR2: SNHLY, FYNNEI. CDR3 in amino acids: CASSGGRLEKLFF. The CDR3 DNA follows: TGTGCCAGCAGTGGGGGGAGACTTGAAAAACTGTTTTTT.

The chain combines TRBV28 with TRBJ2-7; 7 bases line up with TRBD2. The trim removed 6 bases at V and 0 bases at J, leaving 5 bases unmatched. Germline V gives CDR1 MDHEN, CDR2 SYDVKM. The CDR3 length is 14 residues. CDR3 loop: CASRGGANSYEQYF. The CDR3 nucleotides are TGTGCCAGCAGGGGAGGGGCCAACTCCTACGAGCAGTACTTC.

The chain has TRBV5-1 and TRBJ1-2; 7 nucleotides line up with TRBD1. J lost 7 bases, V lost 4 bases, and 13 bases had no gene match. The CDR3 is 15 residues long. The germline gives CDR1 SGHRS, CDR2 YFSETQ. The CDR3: CASSPSGTVSAGYTF. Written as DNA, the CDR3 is TGCGCCAGCAGCCCATCCGGGACAGTCTCCGCTGGCTACACCTTC.

The CDR3 protein is CAWSLGGTEAFF. Written as DNA, the CDR3 is TGTGCCTGGAGTTTGGGGGGCACTGAAGCTTTCTTT. This chain uses TRBV30 with TRBJ1-1; D is possibly TRBD1 (5 bases). Germline assignment: CDR1 GTSNPN and CDR2 SVGIG (reference sequence). V was clipped by 2 bases and J by 4 bases, with 8 bases between them. The CDR3 is made up of 12 amino acids.

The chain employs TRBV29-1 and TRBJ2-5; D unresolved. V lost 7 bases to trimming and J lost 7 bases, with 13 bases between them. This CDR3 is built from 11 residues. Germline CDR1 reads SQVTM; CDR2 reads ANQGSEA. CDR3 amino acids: CSALILGTQYF. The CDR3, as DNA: TGCAGCGCATTAATCCTAGGGACCCAGTACTTC.

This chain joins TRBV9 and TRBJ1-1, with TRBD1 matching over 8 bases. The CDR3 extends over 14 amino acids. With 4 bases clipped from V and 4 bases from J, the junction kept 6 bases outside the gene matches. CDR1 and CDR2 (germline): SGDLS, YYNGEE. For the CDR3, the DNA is TGTGCCAGCAGCCCTCCAGGGGGCGGCACTGAAGCTTTCTTT. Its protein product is CASSPPGGGTEAFF.

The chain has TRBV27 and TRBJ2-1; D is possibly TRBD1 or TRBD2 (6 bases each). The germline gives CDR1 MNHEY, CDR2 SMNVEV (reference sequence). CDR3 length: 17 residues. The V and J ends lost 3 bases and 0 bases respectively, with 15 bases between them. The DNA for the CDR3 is TGTGCCAGCAGTTTCCAAATCAGGGGAGGCTCCTACAATGAGCAGTTCTTC. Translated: CASSFQIRGGSYNEQFF.

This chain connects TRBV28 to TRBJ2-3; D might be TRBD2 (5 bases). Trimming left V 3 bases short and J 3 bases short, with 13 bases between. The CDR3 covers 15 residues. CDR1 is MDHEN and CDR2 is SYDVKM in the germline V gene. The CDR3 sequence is CASSFWETGTDTQYF. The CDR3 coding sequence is TGTGCCAGCAGTTTTTGGGAGACGGGGACAGATACGCAGTATTTT.

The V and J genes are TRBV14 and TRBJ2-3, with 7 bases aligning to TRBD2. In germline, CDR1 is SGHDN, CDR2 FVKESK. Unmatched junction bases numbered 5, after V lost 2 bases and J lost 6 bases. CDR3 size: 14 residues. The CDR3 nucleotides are TGTGCCAGCAGCCAAAGGACTAGGGCGGATACGCAGTATTTT. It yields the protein CASSQRTRADTQYF.

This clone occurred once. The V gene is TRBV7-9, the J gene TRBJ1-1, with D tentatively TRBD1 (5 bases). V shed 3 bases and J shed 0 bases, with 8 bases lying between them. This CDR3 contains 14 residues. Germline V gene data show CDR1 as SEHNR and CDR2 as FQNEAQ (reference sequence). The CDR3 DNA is TGTGCCAGCAGCTTGACCAGGGTGAACACTGAAGCTTTCTTT. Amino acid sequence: CASSLTRVNTEAFF.

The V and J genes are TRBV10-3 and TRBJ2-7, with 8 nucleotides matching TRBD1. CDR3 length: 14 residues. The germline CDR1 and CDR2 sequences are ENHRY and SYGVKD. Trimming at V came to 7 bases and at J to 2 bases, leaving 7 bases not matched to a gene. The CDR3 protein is CAITAGTGPYEQYF. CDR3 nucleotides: TGTGCCATCACCGCCGGGACAGGACCCTACGAGCAGTACTTC.

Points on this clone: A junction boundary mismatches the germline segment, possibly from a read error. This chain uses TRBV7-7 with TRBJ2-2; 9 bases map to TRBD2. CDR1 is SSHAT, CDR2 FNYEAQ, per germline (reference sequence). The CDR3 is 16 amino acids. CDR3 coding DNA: TGTGCTAGCAGCCCAAATAGCGGGGGCGGCACCGGGGAGCTGTTTTTT. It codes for CASSPNSGGGTGELFF.

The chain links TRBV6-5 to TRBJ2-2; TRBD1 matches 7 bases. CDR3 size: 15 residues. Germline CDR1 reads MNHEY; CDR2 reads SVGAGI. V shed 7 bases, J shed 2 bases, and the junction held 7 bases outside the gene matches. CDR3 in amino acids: CASTLRGLNTGELFF. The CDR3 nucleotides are TGTGCCAGCACCTTAAGGGGGCTCAACACCGGGGAGCTGTTTTTT.

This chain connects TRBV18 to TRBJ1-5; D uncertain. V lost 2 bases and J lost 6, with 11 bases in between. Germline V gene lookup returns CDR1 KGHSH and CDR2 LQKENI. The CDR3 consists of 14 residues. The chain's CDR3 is CASSPSGVTQPQHF. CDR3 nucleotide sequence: TGTGCCAGCTCACCATCGGGTGTTACTCAGCCCCAGCATTTT.

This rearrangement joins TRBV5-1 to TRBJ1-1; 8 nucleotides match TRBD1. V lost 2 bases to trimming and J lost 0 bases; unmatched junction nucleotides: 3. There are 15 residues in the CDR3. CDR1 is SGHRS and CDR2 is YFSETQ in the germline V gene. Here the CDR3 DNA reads TGCGCCAGCAGCTTAGAGACAGGGGTGAACACTGAAGCTTTCTTT. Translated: CASSLETGVNTEAFF.

DNA of the CDR3: TGCGCCACCGCCCGCGGGAACCAACCACCCTACAATGAGCAGTTCTTC. Translated, it gives CATARGNQPPYNEQFF. The gene calls are TRBV4-1 and TRBJ2-1, with D tentatively TRBD2 (6 bases). CDR1 is MGHRA and CDR2 is YSYEKL in the germline V gene. The V end was cut by 10 bases, the J end by 2 bases, with 21 bases between. The CDR3 is 16 amino acids.

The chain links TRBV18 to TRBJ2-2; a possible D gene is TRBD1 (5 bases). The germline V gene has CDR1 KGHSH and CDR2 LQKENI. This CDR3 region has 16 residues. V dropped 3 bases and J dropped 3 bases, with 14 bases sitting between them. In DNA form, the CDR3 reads TGTGCCAGCTCACCCCTGCCACAGGCGGACACCGGGGAGCTGTTTTTT. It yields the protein CASSPLPQADTGELFF.